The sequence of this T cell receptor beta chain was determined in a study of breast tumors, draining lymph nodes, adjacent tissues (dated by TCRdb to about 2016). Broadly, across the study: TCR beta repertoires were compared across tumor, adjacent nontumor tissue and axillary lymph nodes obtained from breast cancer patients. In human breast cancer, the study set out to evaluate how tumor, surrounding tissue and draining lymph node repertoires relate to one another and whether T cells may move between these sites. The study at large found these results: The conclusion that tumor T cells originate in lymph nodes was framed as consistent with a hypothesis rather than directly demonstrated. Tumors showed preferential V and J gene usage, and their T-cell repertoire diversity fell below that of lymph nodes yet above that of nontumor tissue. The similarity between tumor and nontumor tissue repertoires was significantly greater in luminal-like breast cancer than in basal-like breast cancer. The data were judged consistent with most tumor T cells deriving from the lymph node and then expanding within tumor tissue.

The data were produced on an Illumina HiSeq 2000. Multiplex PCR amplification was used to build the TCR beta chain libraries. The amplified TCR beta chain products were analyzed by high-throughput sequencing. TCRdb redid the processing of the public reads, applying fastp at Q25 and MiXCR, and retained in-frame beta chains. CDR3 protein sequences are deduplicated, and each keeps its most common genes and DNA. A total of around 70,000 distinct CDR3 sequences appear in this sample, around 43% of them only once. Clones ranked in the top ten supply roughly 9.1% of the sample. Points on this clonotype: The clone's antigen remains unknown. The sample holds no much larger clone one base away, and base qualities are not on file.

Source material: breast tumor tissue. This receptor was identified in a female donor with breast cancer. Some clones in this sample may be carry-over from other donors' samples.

The CDR3 region reads CASSFGRQGAGNSPLHF. DNA sequence: TGTGCCAGCAGCTTTGGTAGGCAGGGGGCAGGTAATTCACCCCTCCACTTT. Recombination linked TRBV5-4 to TRBJ1-6, with 8 central nucleotides matching TRBD1. The CDR3 runs 17 residues from the cysteine to the phenylalanine. Here the CDR3 DNA is all that survives: 51 bases in frame from base 1. For this chain, trimming is 2 bases at the V end and 6 bases at the J end, and the number of junction bases without a gene match is 10. CDR1 and CDR2 were assigned from the germline V gene (reference sequence) as SGHNT and YYREEE.